The present TCR beta chain was sequenced within a study of cytomegalovirus exposure and HLA in healthy donors. Whole-study findings and limits: Researchers catalogued some 160 TCR beta chains as cytomegalovirus-associated. Most sequenced TCRs were rare (though some public TCRs occurred in many donors).

The germline V gene encodes CDR1 KGHSH and CDR2 LQKENI. V lost 2 bases and J lost 4, with 11 bases in between. CDR3 length equals 15 residues. Data came from immunoSEQ multiplex PCR; TCRdb stores just in-frame clones and leaves some out. The table lists roughly 63,000 clones, roughly 90% of them singletons. Concerning this clone itself: What it binds is not known.

This receptor was identified in a woman aged 18-29 years in good health and CMV-seronegative. The sample taken for sequencing was PBMCs. The rearrangement joins TRBV18 to TRBJ1-4; weak D call: TRBD1 (6 bases). CDR3: CASSPTGQFNEKLFF. CDR3 DNA: TGTGCCAGCTCACCAACCGGACAGTTTAATGAAAAACTGTTTTTT.